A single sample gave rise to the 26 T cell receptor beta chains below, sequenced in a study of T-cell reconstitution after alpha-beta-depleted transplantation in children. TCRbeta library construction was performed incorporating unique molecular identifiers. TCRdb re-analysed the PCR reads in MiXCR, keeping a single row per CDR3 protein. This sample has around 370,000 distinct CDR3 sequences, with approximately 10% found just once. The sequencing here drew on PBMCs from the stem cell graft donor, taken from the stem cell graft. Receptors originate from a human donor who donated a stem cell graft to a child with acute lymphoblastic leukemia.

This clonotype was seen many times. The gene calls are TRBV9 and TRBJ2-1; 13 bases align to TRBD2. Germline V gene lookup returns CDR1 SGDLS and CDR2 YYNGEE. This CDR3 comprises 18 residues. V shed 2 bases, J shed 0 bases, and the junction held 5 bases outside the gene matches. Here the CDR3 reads CASSVTTSGRASYNEQFF. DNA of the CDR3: TGTGCCAGCAGCGTGACTACTAGCGGGAGGGCCTCCTACAATGAGCAGTTCTTC.

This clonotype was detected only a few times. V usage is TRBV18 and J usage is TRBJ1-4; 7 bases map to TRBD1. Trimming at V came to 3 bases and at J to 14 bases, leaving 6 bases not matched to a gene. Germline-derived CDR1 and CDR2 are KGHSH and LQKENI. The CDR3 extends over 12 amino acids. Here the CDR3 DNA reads TGTGCCAGCTCACCGAGACAGGGACGCCTGTTTTTT. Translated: CASSPRQGRLFF.

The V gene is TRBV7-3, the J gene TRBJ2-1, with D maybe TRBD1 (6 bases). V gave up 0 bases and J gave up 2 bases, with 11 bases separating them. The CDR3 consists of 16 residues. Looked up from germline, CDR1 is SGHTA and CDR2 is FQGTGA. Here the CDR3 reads CASSLTLGGPYNEQFF. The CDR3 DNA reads TGTGCCAGCAGCTTAACACTAGGGGGACCCTACAATGAGCAGTTCTTC.

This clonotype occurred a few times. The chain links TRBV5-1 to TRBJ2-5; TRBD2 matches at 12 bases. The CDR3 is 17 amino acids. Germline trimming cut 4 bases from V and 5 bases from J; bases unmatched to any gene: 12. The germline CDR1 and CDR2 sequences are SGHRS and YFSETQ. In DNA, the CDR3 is TGCGCCAGCAGCCACCGCTCGACTAGCGGGAGCTCGGAGACCCAGTACTTC. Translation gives CASSHRSTSGSSETQYF.

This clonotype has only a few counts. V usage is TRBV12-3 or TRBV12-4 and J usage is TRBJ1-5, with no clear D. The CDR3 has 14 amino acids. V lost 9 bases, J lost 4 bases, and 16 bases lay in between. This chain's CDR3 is CASGTGLPNQPQHF. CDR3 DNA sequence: TGTGCCAGTGGAACCGGGCTACCAAATCAGCCCCAGCATTTT.

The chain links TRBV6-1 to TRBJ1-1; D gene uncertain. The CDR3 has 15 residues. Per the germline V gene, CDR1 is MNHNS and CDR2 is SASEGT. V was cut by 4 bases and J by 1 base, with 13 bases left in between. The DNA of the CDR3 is TGTGCCAGCAGTGGGGCGCGGCGGGGGAACACTGAAGCTTTCTTT. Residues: CASSGARRGNTEAFF.

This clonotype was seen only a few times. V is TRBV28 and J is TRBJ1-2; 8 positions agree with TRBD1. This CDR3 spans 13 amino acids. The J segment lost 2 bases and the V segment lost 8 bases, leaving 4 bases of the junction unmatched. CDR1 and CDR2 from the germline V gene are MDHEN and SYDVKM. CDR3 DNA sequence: TGTGCCAGCCTCACAGGGGGAAACTATGGCTACACCTTC. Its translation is CASLTGGNYGYTF.

The CDR3 region is CASSSQGVAGNNEQFF. CDR3 nucleotides: TGTGCCAGCAGTTCCCAGGGGGTAGCGGGAAACAATGAGCAGTTCTTC. V and J are TRBV28 and TRBJ2-1; TRBD2 might be the D (8 bases). The CDR3 extends over 16 amino acids. CDR1 MDHEN and CDR2 SYDVKM come from the germline V gene. Trimming removed 4 bases from V and 5 bases from J, with 18 bases in between.

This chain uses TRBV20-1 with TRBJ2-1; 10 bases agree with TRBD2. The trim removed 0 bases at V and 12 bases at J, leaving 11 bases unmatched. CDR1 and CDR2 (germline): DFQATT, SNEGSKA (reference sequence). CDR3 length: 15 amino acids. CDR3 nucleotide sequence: TGCAGTGCTAGAGAAACAGCCCTAGCGGGAGTTTGGCAGTTCTTC. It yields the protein CSARETALAGVWQFF.

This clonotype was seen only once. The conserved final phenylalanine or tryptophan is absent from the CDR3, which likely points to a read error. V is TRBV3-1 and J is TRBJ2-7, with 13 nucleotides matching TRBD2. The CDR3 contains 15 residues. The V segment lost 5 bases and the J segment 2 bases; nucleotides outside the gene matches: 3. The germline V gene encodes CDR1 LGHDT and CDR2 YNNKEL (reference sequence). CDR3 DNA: TGTGCCAGCAGCGCAACTAGCGGGAGGGCCTACGAGCAGTACTAC. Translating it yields CASSATSGRAYEQYY.

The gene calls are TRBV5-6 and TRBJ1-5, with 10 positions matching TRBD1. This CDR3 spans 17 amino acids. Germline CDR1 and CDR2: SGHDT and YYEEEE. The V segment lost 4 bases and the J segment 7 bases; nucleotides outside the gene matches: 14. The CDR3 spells CASSPSWDRGAGQPQHF. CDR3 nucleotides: TGTGCCAGCAGCCCCAGTTGGGACAGGGGTGCGGGACAGCCCCAGCATTTT. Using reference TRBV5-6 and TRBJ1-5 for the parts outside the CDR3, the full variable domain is DAGVTQSPTHLIKTRGQQVTLRCSPKSGHDTVSWYQQALGQGPQFIFQYYEEEERQRGNFPDRFSGHQFPNYSSELNVNALLLGDSALYLCASSPSWDRGAGQPQHFGDGTRLSIL.

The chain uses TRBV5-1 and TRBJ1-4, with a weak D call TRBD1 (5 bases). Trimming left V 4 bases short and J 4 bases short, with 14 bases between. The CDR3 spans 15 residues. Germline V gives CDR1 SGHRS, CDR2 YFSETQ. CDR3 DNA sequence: TGCGCCAGCAGCGTGTCAGGGACCCGTAATGAAAAACTGTTTTTT. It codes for CASSVSGTRNEKLFF.

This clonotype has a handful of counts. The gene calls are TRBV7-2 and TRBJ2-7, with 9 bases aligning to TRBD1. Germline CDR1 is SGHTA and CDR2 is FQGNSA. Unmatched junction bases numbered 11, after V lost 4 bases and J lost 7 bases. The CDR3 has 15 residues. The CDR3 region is CASSSIRTGVREQYF. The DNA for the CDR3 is TGTGCCAGCAGCTCCATACGGACAGGGGTTCGAGAGCAGTACTTC.

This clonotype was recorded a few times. CDR3 loop: CASSLEGWRDNEQFF. The CDR3, as DNA: TGTGCCAGCAGCTTAGAGGGATGGCGAGACAATGAGCAGTTCTTC. The chain employs TRBV7-9 and TRBJ2-1, with no clear D. Germline CDR1 is SEHNR and CDR2 is FQNEAQ (reference sequence). The germline V and J ends were trimmed by 1 base and 5 bases, with 12 bases remaining between them. The CDR3 runs 15 residues.

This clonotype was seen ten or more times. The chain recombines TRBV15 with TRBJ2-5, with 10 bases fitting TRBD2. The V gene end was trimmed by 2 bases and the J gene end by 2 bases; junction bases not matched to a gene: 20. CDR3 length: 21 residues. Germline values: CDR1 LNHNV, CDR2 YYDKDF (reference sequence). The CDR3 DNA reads TGTGCCACCAGCAGACCCCTGACTAGCGGGTCCCTACTACGCCCTCAAGAGACCCAGTACTTC. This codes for CATSRPLTSGSLLRPQETQYF.

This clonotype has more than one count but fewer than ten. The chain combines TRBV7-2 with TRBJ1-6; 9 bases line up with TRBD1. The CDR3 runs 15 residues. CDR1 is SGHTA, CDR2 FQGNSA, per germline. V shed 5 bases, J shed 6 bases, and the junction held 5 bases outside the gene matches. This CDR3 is CASSAQGATNSPLHF. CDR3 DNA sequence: TGTGCCAGCAGCGCACAGGGGGCAACTAATTCACCCCTCCACTTT.

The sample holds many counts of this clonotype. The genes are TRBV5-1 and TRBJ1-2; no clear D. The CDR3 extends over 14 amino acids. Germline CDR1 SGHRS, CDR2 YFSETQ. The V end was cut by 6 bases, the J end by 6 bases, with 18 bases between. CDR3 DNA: TGCGCCAGCACCAGAGCGACCGGAGGAGATGGCTACACCTTC. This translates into CASTRATGGDGYTF.

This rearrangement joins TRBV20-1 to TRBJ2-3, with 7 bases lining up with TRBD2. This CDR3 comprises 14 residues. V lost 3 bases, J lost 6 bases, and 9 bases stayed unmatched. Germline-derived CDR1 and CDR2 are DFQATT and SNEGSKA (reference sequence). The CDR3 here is CSARGPDGRDTQYF. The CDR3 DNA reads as TGCAGTGCTAGGGGCCCGGACGGGAGGGATACGCAGTATTTT.

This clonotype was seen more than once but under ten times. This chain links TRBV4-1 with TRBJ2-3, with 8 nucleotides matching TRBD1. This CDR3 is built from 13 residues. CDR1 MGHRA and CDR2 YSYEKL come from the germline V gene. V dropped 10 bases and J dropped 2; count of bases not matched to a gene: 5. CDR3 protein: CATRQGNTDTQYF. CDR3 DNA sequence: TGCGCCACCCGACAGGGGAACACAGATACGCAGTATTTT.

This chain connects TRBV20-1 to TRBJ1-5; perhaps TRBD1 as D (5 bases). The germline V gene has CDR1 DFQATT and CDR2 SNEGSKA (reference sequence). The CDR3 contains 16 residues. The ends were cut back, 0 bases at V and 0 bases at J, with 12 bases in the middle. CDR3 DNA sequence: TGCAGTGCTAGAGACCCCTCGGACACTAGCAATCAGCCCCAGCATTTT. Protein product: CSARDPSDTSNQPQHF.

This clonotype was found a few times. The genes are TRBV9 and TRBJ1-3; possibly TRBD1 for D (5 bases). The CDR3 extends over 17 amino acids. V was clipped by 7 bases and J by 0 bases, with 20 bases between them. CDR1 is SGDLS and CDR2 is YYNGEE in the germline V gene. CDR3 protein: CASADSPRFFSGNTIYF. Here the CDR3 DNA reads TGTGCCAGCGCCGACAGTCCGCGCTTCTTCTCTGGAAACACCATATATTTT.

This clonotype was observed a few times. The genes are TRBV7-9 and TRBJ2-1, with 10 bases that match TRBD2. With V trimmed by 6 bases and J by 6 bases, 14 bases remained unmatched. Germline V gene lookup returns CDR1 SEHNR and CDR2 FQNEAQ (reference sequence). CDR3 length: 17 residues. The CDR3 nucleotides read TGTGCCAGCAGACTAACCACTAGCGGGGCCACCCTCAATGAGCAGTTCTTC. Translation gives CASRLTTSGATLNEQFF.

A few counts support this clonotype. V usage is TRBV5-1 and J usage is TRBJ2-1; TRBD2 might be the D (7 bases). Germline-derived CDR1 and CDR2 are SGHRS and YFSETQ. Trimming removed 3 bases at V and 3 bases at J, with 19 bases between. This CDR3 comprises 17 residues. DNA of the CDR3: TGCGCCAGCAGCTCGGCTCCCGCGGGGGCCTTCTACAATGAGCAGTTCTTC. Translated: CASSSAPAGAFYNEQFF.

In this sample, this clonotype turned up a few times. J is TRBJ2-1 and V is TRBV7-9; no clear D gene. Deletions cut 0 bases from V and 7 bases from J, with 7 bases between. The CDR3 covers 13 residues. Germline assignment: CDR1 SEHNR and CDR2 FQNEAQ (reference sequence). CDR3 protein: CASSLADGNEQFF. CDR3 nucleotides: TGTGCCAGCAGCTTAGCTGATGGGAATGAGCAGTTCTTC. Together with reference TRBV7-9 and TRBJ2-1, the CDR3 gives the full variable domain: DTGVSQNPRHKITKRGQNVTFRCDPISEHNRLYWYRQTLGQGPEFLTYFQNEAQLEKSRLLSDRFSAERPKGSFSTLEIQRTEQGDSAMYLCASSLADGNEQFFGPGTRLTVL.

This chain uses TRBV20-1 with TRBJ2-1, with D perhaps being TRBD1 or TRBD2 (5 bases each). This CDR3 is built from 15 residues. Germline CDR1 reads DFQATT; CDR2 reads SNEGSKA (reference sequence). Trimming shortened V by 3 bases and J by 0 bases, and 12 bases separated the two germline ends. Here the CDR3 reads CSASSPGGSYNEQFF. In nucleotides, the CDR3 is TGCAGTGCTAGTTCCCCTGGGGGCTCCTACAATGAGCAGTTCTTC.

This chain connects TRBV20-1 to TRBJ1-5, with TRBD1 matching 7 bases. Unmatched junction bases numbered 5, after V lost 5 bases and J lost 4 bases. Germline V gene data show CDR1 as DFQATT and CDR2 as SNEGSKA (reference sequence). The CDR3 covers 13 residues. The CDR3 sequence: CSALDRSNQPQHF. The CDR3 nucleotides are TGCAGTGCTTTGGACAGGAGTAATCAGCCCCAGCATTTT.